Shown below are 24 T cell receptor beta chains from a single sample sequenced in a study of T cell repertoires in cytomegalovirus infection. Their antigen targets remain unknown. Using its own MiXCR run on the reads, TCRdb lists one record per CDR3 protein. The data contain around 770,000 distinct CDR3 sequences, almost 30% of them seen just once; the ten biggest clones take up 13%. This specimen was cultured CD8+ T cells from PBMCs, taken from culture after CMV antigen stimulation. These receptor sequences come from a human donor in good health (CMV status not recorded). Some clones in this sample may be carry-over from other donors' samples.

The chain employs TRBV6-1 and TRBJ2-5, with TRBD2 matching over 10 bases. From germline, CDR1 is MNHNS and CDR2 SASEGT. CDR3 length: 17 amino acids. Trimming cost V 7 bases and J 2 bases; bases outside gene matches: 13. The DNA of the CDR3 is TGTGCCAGCACCCGAACACCCACTAGCGGGGTTCAAGAGACCCAGTACTTC. Its protein is CASTRTPTSGVQETQYF.

This clonotype showed up just a few times. The rearrangement links TRBV10-3 to TRBJ1-2; D not certain. Germline CDR1 is ENHRY and CDR2 is SYGVKD. The CDR3 has 17 amino acids. The germline V and J ends were trimmed by 8 bases and 8 bases, with 30 bases remaining between them. The CDR3 is CAILDRGKGLSTKGYTF. The CDR3, as DNA: TGTGCCATCTTGGATCGGGGTAAAGGGTTGTCCACAAAGGGCTACACCTTC.

The chain combines TRBV5-1 with TRBJ2-7; unclear D gene. The germline V and J ends were trimmed by 4 bases and 5 bases, with 13 bases remaining between them. From germline, CDR1 is SGHRS and CDR2 YFSETQ. The CDR3 has 13 residues. CDR3 residues: CASSPEWQDEQYF. CDR3 bases: TGCGCCAGCAGCCCAGAGTGGCAGGACGAGCAGTACTTC. Using reference TRBV5-1 and TRBJ2-7 for the parts outside the CDR3, the full variable domain is KAGVTQTPRYLIKTRGQQVTLSCSPISGHRSVSWYQQTPGQGLQFLFEYFSETQRNKGNFPGRFSGRQFSNSRSEMNVSTLELGDSALYLCASSPEWQDEQYFGPGTRLTVT.

In this sample, this clonotype turned up many times. The chain employs TRBV7-6 and TRBJ2-5; no definite D call. The CDR3 length is 18 residues. The V gene's germline CDR1 is SGHVS and CDR2 FNYEAQ. The V and J ends lost 2 bases and 2 bases respectively, with 21 bases between them. CDR3 sequence reads: CASSLPGSGLTLQETQYF. Written as DNA, the CDR3 is TGTGCCAGCAGCTTACCGGGCTCGGGCCTTACACTACAAGAGACCCAGTACTTC.

The rearrangement joins TRBV6-6 to TRBJ2-7; D is possibly TRBD2 (5 bases). V shed 5 bases and J shed 3 bases, with 23 bases lying between them. This CDR3 comprises 17 residues. Germline CDR1 is MNHNY and CDR2 is SVGAGI (reference sequence). The CDR3 DNA sequence: TGTGCCAGCAGTCTTATCTCCGGGGTTGGTAAAGGCTACGAGCAGTACGTC. This gives the protein CASSLISGVGKGYEQYV.

The gene calls are TRBV25-1 and TRBJ1-5; unclear D gene. Deletions cut 3 bases from V and 0 bases from J, with 9 bases between. The CDR3 has 15 amino acids. The V gene's germline CDR1 is MGHDK and CDR2 SYGVNS. CDR3 DNA: TGTGCCAGCAGTGACGGTACAAGTAGCAATCAGCCCCAGCATTTT. It is translated as CASSDGTSSNQPQHF.

The CDR3: CASSYSGKGNTEAFF. The CDR3 DNA sequence: TGTGCCAGCAGTTACTCTGGGAAGGGGAACACTGAAGCTTTCTTT. The chain couples TRBV6-6 to TRBJ1-1; D is undetermined. The ends were cut back, 0 bases at V and 1 base at J, with 9 bases in the middle. The CDR3 runs to 15 residues. In germline, CDR1 is MNHNY, CDR2 SVGAGI (reference sequence).

The V call is TRBV27, the J call TRBJ2-1, with D uncertain. Germline loops: CDR1 MNHEY, CDR2 SMNVEV (reference sequence). Deletions cut 0 bases from V and 4 bases from J, with 7 bases between. CDR3 length equals 14 residues. Written as DNA, the CDR3 is TGTGCCAGCAGTTTATCGGGCCATTACAATGAGCAGTTCTTC. It specifies CASSLSGHYNEQFF.

The genes are TRBV6-5 and TRBJ2-2; perhaps TRBD2 as D (6 bases). The ends were cut back, 4 bases at V and 4 bases at J, with 16 bases in the middle. Per the germline V gene, CDR1 is MNHEY and CDR2 is SVGAGI. The CDR3 covers 16 residues. CDR3 sequence: CASSSYAGLATGELFF. The CDR3 region has the DNA TGTGCCAGCAGTTCCTATGCGGGATTGGCCACCGGGGAGCTGTTTTTT.

V gene TRBV5-1 combines with J gene TRBJ2-7, with 10 bases aligning to TRBD2. V shed 3 bases and J 7 bases; nucleotides not matched to a gene: 7. Germline V gene lookup returns CDR1 SGHRS and CDR2 YFSETQ. This CDR3 has 14 residues. As DNA, the CDR3 is TGCGCCAGCAGCTGGAATAGCGGGGGGCGTGAGCAGTACTTC. Translated, it gives CASSWNSGGREQYF.

This clonotype has ten or more counts. V gene TRBV5-1 combines with J gene TRBJ1-6; TRBD1 aligns across 10 bases. Germline V gene lookup returns CDR1 SGHRS and CDR2 YFSETQ. V shed 4 bases and J 9 bases; nucleotides not matched to a gene: 7. The CDR3 is made up of 15 amino acids. CDR3 bases: TGCGCCAGCAGCAAGACAGGGGGCGAGGGTTCACCCCTCCACTTT. It translates to CASSKTGGEGSPLHF.

The chain joins TRBV28 to TRBJ2-3; D gene unclear. The germline CDR1 and CDR2 sequences are MDHEN and SYDVKM. This CDR3 has 13 amino acids. The V and J ends lost 6 bases and 0 bases respectively, with 7 bases between them. The CDR3: CASRVDSTDTQYF. The CDR3 region has the DNA TGTGCCAGCAGGGTGGACAGCACAGATACGCAGTATTTT.

This clonotype was detected only a few times. The chain employs TRBV27 and TRBJ1-5; D is unresolved. The germline V gene has CDR1 MNHEY and CDR2 SMNVEV (reference sequence). V was trimmed by 2 bases and J by 6 bases, leaving 8 bases between them. This CDR3 contains 13 residues. The CDR3 bases are TGTGCCAGCAGTTTACAGCCCGGTCAGCCCCAGCATTTT. Its translation is CASSLQPGQPQHF.

The chain combines TRBV6-8 with TRBJ1-2; D perhaps matches TRBD1 (5 bases). V was trimmed by 6 bases and J by 11 bases, leaving 25 bases between them. CDR1 MNHGY and CDR2 SAAAGT come from the germline V gene. The CDR3 is made up of 15 amino acids. CDR3: CASSPGPAGVGGYTF. DNA for the CDR3: TGTGCCAGCAGCCCGGGGCCAGCGGGGGTTGGTGGATACACCTTC.

This clonotype was detected a few times. V and J are TRBV6-1 and TRBJ2-2; a possible D gene is TRBD1 (6 bases). V was trimmed by 5 bases and J by 0 bases, leaving 10 bases between them. CDR1 and CDR2 from the germline V gene are MNHNS and SASEGT. The CDR3 contains 15 residues. In DNA, the CDR3 is TGTGCCAGCAGTCCCAGGGGTCCGAACACCGGGGAGCTGTTTTTT. This gives the protein CASSPRGPNTGELFF.

The chain uses TRBV7-4 and TRBJ2-5, with 13 bases aligning to TRBD2. J gave up 5 bases and V 5 bases, and 8 bases lay outside the gene matches. The CDR3 spans 16 residues. Germline V gene data show CDR1 as SGHVT and CDR2 as SQSDAQ. CDR3 amino acids: CASSNGGLAGSETQYF. As DNA, the CDR3 is TGTGCCAGCAGCAACGGGGGACTAGCGGGATCCGAGACCCAGTACTTC. Together with reference TRBV7-4 and TRBJ2-5, the CDR3 gives the full variable domain: GAGVSQSPRYKVAKRGRDVALRCDSISGHVTLYWYRQTLGQGSEVLTYSQSDAQRDKSGRPSGRFSAERPERSVSTLKIQRTEQGDSAVYLCASSNGGLAGSETQYFGPGTRLLVL.

Only a few counts were recorded for this clonotype. In DNA form, the CDR3 reads TGCGCCAGCAGCCCGGGGGGGGCGATCAATGAGCAGTTCTTC. Amino acid sequence: CASSPGGAINEQFF. The rearrangement joins TRBV5-1 to TRBJ2-1; TRBD2 matches 8 bases. From germline, CDR1 is SGHRS and CDR2 YFSETQ. CDR3 length: 14 residues. The V and J ends lost 4 bases and 6 bases, in that order; junction bases with no gene match: 6.

The chain combines TRBV2 with TRBJ2-2; D remains unclear. CDR1 SNHLY and CDR2 FYNNEI come from the germline V gene. Deletions cut 10 bases from V and 4 bases from J, with 16 bases between. This CDR3 comprises 14 residues. CDR3 nucleotides: TGTGCCACCCTAATGCTGGGGTCCACCGGGGAGCTGTTTTTT. Its translation: CATLMLGSTGELFF.

The rearrangement joins TRBV6-5 to TRBJ2-5; D perhaps matches TRBD2 (5 bases). This CDR3 contains 14 residues. Deletions cut 4 bases from V and 2 bases from J, with 11 bases between. Per germline, CDR1 MNHEY and CDR2 SVGAGI. CDR3 sequence: CASSWLRGQETQYF. In DNA, the CDR3 is TGTGCCAGCAGTTGGTTAAGAGGGCAAGAGACCCAGTACTTC.

This chain links TRBV7-8 with TRBJ2-1; 10 bases are shared with TRBD1. Trimming at V came to 5 bases and at J to 7 bases, leaving 5 bases not matched to a gene. The CDR3 totals 14 residues. The germline gives CDR1 SGHVS, CDR2 FQNEAQ. This CDR3 reads CASSHDRGRNEQFF. CDR3 in DNA: TGTGCCAGCAGCCACGACAGGGGGCGGAATGAGCAGTTCTTC.

Of note for this clonotype: It may be a read error: a sequence one base away is much more abundant. The rearrangement joins TRBV7-1 to TRBJ2-1, with D unresolved. TRBV7-1 is sorted into the ORF group, with uncertain function. Trimming took 7 bases from V and 4 from J, leaving 8 bases between them. This CDR3 region has 12 residues. In DNA form, the CDR3 reads TGTGCCAGCACCTATTGTTACAATGAGCAGTTCTTC. It specifies CASTYCYNEQFF.

Worth noting for this clonotype: The junction departs from germline at one end; a sequencing error may be responsible. The chain combines TRBV19 with TRBJ2-1, with TRBD1 identical over 12 bases. Germline CDR1 reads LNHDA; CDR2 reads SQIVND (reference sequence). The CDR3 runs 18 residues. CDR3 coding DNA: TGTGCCAGTAGTATGGTACTACCGGGACAGGGGGCGAAATGGCTTCAGCTCTTC. Amino acid sequence: CASSMVLPGQGAKWLQLF.

The CDR3, as DNA: TGTGCCAGCAGCTTGGGAGACAACCTCTCCTACAATGAGCAGTTCTTC. It yields the protein CASSLGDNLSYNEQFF. The gene calls are TRBV5-4 and TRBJ2-1; D not certain. The CDR3 is made up of 16 amino acids. The germline CDR1 and CDR2 sequences are SGHNT and YYREEE (reference sequence). V lost 0 bases and J lost 0, with 10 bases in between.

The V call is TRBV27, the J call TRBJ2-2, with a weak D call TRBD1 (6 bases). Germline V gene sequence: CDR1 MNHEY, CDR2 SMNVEV (reference sequence). Trimming removed 5 bases from V and 6 bases from J, with 13 bases in between. This CDR3 has 14 amino acids. For the CDR3, the DNA is TGTGCCAGCAGTCCATCAGGGGCCGCCGGGGAGCTGTTTTTT. Translating it yields CASSPSGAAGELFF.